The next 32 T cell receptor beta chains were all read from a single sample in a study of beta chain features in type 1 diabetes (dated by TCRdb to the late 2010s). What the authors observed across the whole study: In all four CD4+ subsets, TCRB CDR3 length was moderately but significantly shorter in type 1 diabetes patients.

The library was made by the immunoSEQ multiplex PCR assay. The High Capacity cDNA Reverse Transcription Kit was used to reverse transcribe all of the isolated RNA, meaning that expressed TCRB transcripts were what got sequenced. This is the immuneACCESS table as TCRdb keeps it, with only in-frame sequences that have V and J called. A part of the clones is gone; compared with another copy, unresolved V genes explain less than half, and the rest is unexplained. This sample comprises 20,000 to 25,000 clones, under 75% of them detected only once. The leading ten clones occupy 3.5% to 4.5% of the sample. No antigens are known for them. Sample: Tregs from blood. The sample's cell subset or site label, decoded: regulatory CD4+ T cells. The receptors originated from a man aged 18 to 29 with type 1 diabetes.

The V gene is TRBV29-1, the J gene TRBJ2-1, with D perhaps matching TRBD1 (5 bases). CDR1 is SQVTM and CDR2 is ANQGSEA in the germline V gene. V was clipped by 4 bases and J by 7 bases, with 17 bases between them. The CDR3 covers 14 residues. The CDR3 DNA sequence: TGCAGCGTTGTATTGCCAGGGAAAGAAAATGAGCAGTTCTTC. Its translation is CSVVLPGKENEQFF.

The chain couples TRBV10-3 to TRBJ2-1; 8 nucleotides match TRBD2. Looked up from germline, CDR1 is ENHRY and CDR2 is SYGVKD. The CDR3 runs 15 residues. V trimming: 7 bases; J trimming: 4 bases; junction bases outside the gene matches: 9. The CDR3 nucleotides read TGTGCCATCATGCGCGGGGGGACCCATTACAATGAGCAGTTCTTC. This sequence encodes CAIMRGGTHYNEQFF.

V and J are TRBV7-2 and TRBJ2-7; D ambiguous. The V end lost 5 bases, the J end lost 0 bases, and 5 bases lay between the germline ends. The CDR3 consists of 12 residues. Germline V CDR1 and CDR2: SGHTA, FQGNSA. CDR3 protein: CASSPSSYEQYF. The CDR3 nucleotides read TGTGCCAGCAGCCCCAGCTCCTACGAGCAGTACTTC.

The chain has TRBV6-1 and TRBJ2-7; D might be TRBD1 (6 bases). Germline V gene sequence: CDR1 MNHNS, CDR2 SASEGT. CDR3 length: 15 residues. Trimming removed 6 bases at V and 0 bases at J, with 15 bases between. The DNA for the CDR3 is TGTGCCAGCAGGGATCGGACAGATCTCTCCTACGAGCAGTACTTC. Its protein is CASRDRTDLSYEQYF.

V and J are TRBV18 and TRBJ1-2; 9 positions agree with TRBD1. CDR3 length: 15 residues. V lost 3 bases, J lost 3 bases, and 5 bases stayed unmatched. Germline CDR1 KGHSH, CDR2 LQKENI. The CDR3 protein is CASSPTGQGDYGYTF. DNA for the CDR3: TGTGCCAGCTCACCTACGGGACAGGGAGACTATGGCTACACCTTC.

V gene TRBV6-5 combines with J gene TRBJ1-4; 8 nucleotides align to TRBD1. The length of the CDR3 is 14 residues. V gave up 6 bases and J gave up 9 bases; unmatched junction bases: 9. The V gene's germline CDR1 is MNHEY and CDR2 SVGAGI. CDR3 nucleotides: TGTGCCAGCAGCCCAAGCAGGGGGCATAAAAAACTGTTTTTT. Translating it yields CASSPSRGHKKLFF.

The CDR3 bases are TGTGCCAGCAGCGTAAACCCGGGACAGAGGACTTACGAGCAGTACTTC. Amino acid sequence: CASSVNPGQRTYEQYF. V is TRBV5-6 and J is TRBJ2-7; the match to TRBD1 covers 7 bases. The germline V gene has CDR1 SGHDT and CDR2 YYEEEE. V lost 4 bases and J lost 4; bases outside the gene matches: 14. The CDR3 consists of 16 residues.

The chain uses TRBV18 and TRBJ2-2, with D maybe TRBD1 (5 bases). The V end lost 2 bases, the J end lost 4 bases, and 8 bases lay between the germline ends. CDR3 length: 14 residues. Germline V gives CDR1 KGHSH, CDR2 LQKENI. As DNA, the CDR3 is TGTGCCAGCTCACCAGACAGAAGCACCGGGGAGCTGTTTTTT. Its protein product is CASSPDRSTGELFF.

J is TRBJ2-7 and V is TRBV14; 7 bases are shared with TRBD1. This CDR3 is 14 amino acids long. V was clipped by 3 bases and J by 4 bases; unmatched bases: 6. CDR1 and CDR2 from the germline V gene are SGHDN and FVKESK. The CDR3 nucleotides are TGTGCCAGCAGCCACAGGGGACAGCGGTACGAGCAGTACTTC. Its protein is CASSHRGQRYEQYF.

J is TRBJ2-1 and V is TRBV19, with D possibly matching TRBD2 (6 bases). V shed 8 bases and J shed 4 bases, with 18 bases lying between them. The CDR3 has 15 residues. Germline V gene data show CDR1 as LNHDA and CDR2 as SQIVND (reference sequence). The CDR3 spells CASGGTGDSYNEQFF. CDR3 nucleotide sequence: TGTGCCAGTGGGGGGACGGGAGATTCATACAATGAGCAGTTCTTC.

In this sample, this clone turned up a few times. J is TRBJ2-7 and V is TRBV2; 9 bases are a match to TRBD1. Per the germline V gene, CDR1 is SNHLY and CDR2 is FYNNEI. J gave up 4 bases and V 6 bases, and 16 bases lay outside the gene matches. This CDR3 is 17 amino acids long. CDR3 DNA: TGTGCCAGCAGCTGGCCCAAAACAGGGGGCAATTCATACGAGCAGTACTTC. This encodes CASSWPKTGGNSYEQYF.

The CDR3, as DNA: TGTGCCAGCTCACTCTGGGGCAGTGAAGAGACCCAGTACTTC. It yields the protein CASSLWGSEETQYF. The J gene is TRBJ2-5, the V gene TRBV18; D possibly corresponds to TRBD1 (5 bases). Germline V gene data show CDR1 as KGHSH and CDR2 as LQKENI. Trimming shortened V by 4 bases and J by 3 bases, and 12 bases separated the two germline ends. CDR3 size: 14 residues.

The V and J genes are TRBV11-2 and TRBJ1-1, with D possibly TRBD1 on 5 matching bases. The CDR3 is 15 amino acids. The ends were cut back, 5 bases at V and 1 base at J, with 14 bases in the middle. Germline V gene sequence: CDR1 SGHAT, CDR2 FQNNGV. CDR3 in DNA: TGTGCCAGCAGCCCCCCGACAGCAAGGAACACTGAAGCTTTCTTT. This codes for CASSPPTARNTEAFF.

The chain links TRBV7-2 to TRBJ2-1, with 8 bases fitting TRBD1. CDR3 length equals 18 residues. V was clipped by 1 base and J by 6 bases; unmatched bases: 14. Germline V CDR1 and CDR2: SGHTA, FQGNSA. The DNA of the CDR3 is TGTGCCAGCAGCTTAGTCAGGGGGCCCTCTTTGGTGTCCAATGAGCAGTTCTTC. Its translation is CASSLVRGPSLVSNEQFF.

The rearrangement uses TRBV11-2 and TRBJ2-2, with D possibly TRBD2 on 6 matching bases. The germline V gene encodes CDR1 SGHAT and CDR2 FQNNGV. The V gene lost 6 bases and the J gene lost 3 bases, with 14 bases spanning the gap. The CDR3 loop spans 15 amino acids. The CDR3 sequence is CASRGGVGDTGELFF. CDR3 in DNA: TGTGCCAGCAGAGGAGGGGTGGGGGACACCGGGGAGCTGTTTTTT. Combining the CDR3 with reference TRBV11-2 and TRBJ2-2 gives the whole variable domain EAGVAQSPRYKIIEKRQSVAFWCNPISGHATLYWYQQILGQGPKLLIQFQNNGVVDDSQLPKDRFSAERLKGVDSTLKIQPAKLEDSAVYLCASRGGVGDTGELFFGEGSRLTVL.

As for this clone: The sample carries other DNA sequences with the same CDR3. The J gene is TRBJ2-1, the V gene TRBV20-1; D gene unclear. Between the trimmed V and J ends, which lost 3 bases and 4 bases, there was a span of 4 bases. CDR1 and CDR2 (germline): DFQATT, SNEGSKA (reference sequence). The CDR3 has 11 residues. CDR3 amino acids: CSASRYNEQFF. CDR3 bases: TGCAGTGCTAGCAGGTACAATGAGCAGTTCTTC.

This chain joins TRBV5-1 and TRBJ1-1, with 7 bases matching TRBD1. J was trimmed by 1 base and V by 6 bases; bases with no gene match: 6. The CDR3 extends over 14 amino acids. Germline V CDR1 and CDR2: SGHRS, YFSETQ. CDR3 protein: CASTDRVENTEAFF. The CDR3 DNA follows: TGCGCCAGCACCGACAGGGTGGAGAACACTGAAGCTTTCTTT.

The chain uses TRBV18 and TRBJ2-3; a possible D gene is TRBD2 (6 bases). Looked up from germline, CDR1 is KGHSH and CDR2 is LQKENI. The V end lost 3 bases, the J end lost 6 bases, and 13 bases lay between the germline ends. The CDR3 is 14 amino acids. The CDR3: CASSPLTREDTQYF. The DNA for the CDR3 is TGTGCCAGCTCACCTCTGACTCGGGAGGATACGCAGTATTTT.

The chain couples TRBV5-1 to TRBJ2-6, with 10 nucleotides matching TRBD1. The CDR3 contains 16 residues. J was trimmed by 4 bases and V by 4 bases; bases with no gene match: 5. Germline CDR1 SGHRS, CDR2 YFSETQ. The CDR3: CASSMTGGYGANVLTF. The CDR3 coding sequence is TGCGCCAGCAGCATGACAGGGGGCTACGGGGCCAACGTCCTGACTTTC. Supplemented by reference TRBV5-1 and TRBJ2-6, the full variable domain reads KAGVTQTPRYLIKTRGQQVTLSCSPISGHRSVSWYQQTPGQGLQFLFEYFSETQRNKGNFPGRFSGRQFSNSRSEMNVSTLELGDSALYLCASSMTGGYGANVLTFGAGSRLTVL.

In the case of this clone: The junction differs from germline at one of its ends, possibly a read error. The rearrangement uses TRBV11-2 and TRBJ2-1; 8 bases line up with TRBD1. CDR1 and CDR2 (germline): SGHAT, FQNNGV. The CDR3 has 15 amino acids. The CDR3 spells CASSLDRGFGYEQFF. For the CDR3, the DNA is TGTGCCAGCAGCCTAGACAGGGGTTTTGGTTATGAGCAGTTCTTC.

This chain connects TRBV18 to TRBJ1-2; D ambiguous. The CDR3 runs to 13 residues. CDR1 is KGHSH and CDR2 is LQKENI in the germline V gene. The V and J ends lost 2 bases and 2 bases respectively, with 6 bases between them. The CDR3 sequence is CASSPEANYGYTF. Here the CDR3 DNA reads TGTGCCAGCTCACCAGAGGCGAACTATGGCTACACCTTC. The variable domain in full, completed from reference TRBV18 and TRBJ1-2, reads NAGVMQNPRHLVRRRGQEARLRCSPMKGHSHVYWYRQLPEEGLKFMVYLQKENIIDESGMPKERFSAEFPKEGPSILRIQQVVRGDSAAYFCASSPEANYGYTFGSGTRLTVV.

J is TRBJ1-2 and V is TRBV7-9, with TRBD1 matching 7 bases. The CDR3 covers 15 residues. V dropped 1 base and J dropped 4; count of bases not matched to a gene: 6. Germline CDR1 is SEHNR and CDR2 is FQNEAQ (reference sequence). CDR3 coding DNA: TGTGCCAGCAGCTTAGAGGGGACAGCGATCTATGGCTACACCTTC. It is translated as CASSLEGTAIYGYTF. The full variable domain, its missing parts supplied by reference TRBV7-9 and TRBJ1-2, is DTGVSQNPRHKITKRGQNVTFRCDPISEHNRLYWYRQTLGQGPEFLTYFQNEAQLEKSRLLSDRFSAERPKGSFSTLEIQRTEQGDSAMYLCASSLEGTAIYGYTFGSGTRLTVV.

The chain is built from TRBV28 and TRBJ1-4; no clear D. The CDR3 totals 14 residues. Germline V lookup: CDR1 MDHEN, CDR2 SYDVKM. Between the trimmed V and J ends, which lost 2 bases and 4 bases, there was a span of 8 bases. CDR3 amino acids: CASSLAAGNEKLFF. The CDR3 region has the DNA TGTGCCAGCAGTTTAGCTGCGGGTAATGAAAAACTGTTTTTT.

In DNA, the CDR3 is TGTGCCACCGGGACAGGCTACGAGCAGTACTTC. Protein: CATGTGYEQYF. This rearrangement joins TRBV28 to TRBJ2-7, with TRBD1 matching over 8 bases. Unmatched junction bases numbered 2, after V lost 10 bases and J lost 3 bases. Germline V gives CDR1 MDHEN, CDR2 SYDVKM. The CDR3 totals 11 residues.

This clone was observed a handful of times. The rearrangement joins TRBV7-9 to TRBJ2-7; D is undetermined. The CDR3 loop spans 14 amino acids. CDR1 and CDR2 (germline): SEHNR, FQNEAQ (reference sequence). V was clipped by 5 bases and J by 2 bases, with 13 bases between them. CDR3 nucleotide sequence: TGTGCCAGCAGCCCCGTCCCGGTTACCTACGAGCAGTACTTC. It yields the protein CASSPVPVTYEQYF. The variable domain in full, with the rest retrieved from reference TRBV7-9 and TRBJ2-7, is DTGVSQNPRHKITKRGQNVTFRCDPISEHNRLYWYRQTLGQGPEFLTYFQNEAQLEKSRLLSDRFSAERPKGSFSTLEIQRTEQGDSAMYLCASSPVPVTYEQYFGPGTRLTVT.

The rearrangement joins TRBV18 to TRBJ1-4, with D perhaps matching TRBD1 (6 bases). The CDR3 runs 14 residues. Deletions cut 4 bases from V and 1 base from J, with 7 bases between. Germline V gives CDR1 KGHSH, CDR2 LQKENI. The DNA of the CDR3 is TGTGCCAGCTCACAACAGGGAACTAATGAAAAACTGTTTTTT. Translated: CASSQQGTNEKLFF.

The chain joins TRBV5-4 to TRBJ2-2; no clear D gene. Germline V gene lookup returns CDR1 SGHNT and CDR2 YYREEE (reference sequence). The ends were cut back, 4 bases at V and 6 bases at J, with 13 bases in the middle. The length of the CDR3 is 14 residues. The CDR3, as DNA: TGTGCCAGCAGCCCCCCGGGTATCGCCGGGGAGCTGTTTTTT. Amino acids: CASSPPGIAGELFF.

This clone was recorded once. The chain has TRBV27 and TRBJ1-1, with D hard to call. The ends were cut back, 3 bases at V and 1 base at J, with 18 bases in the middle. This CDR3 comprises 17 residues. Germline V gene data show CDR1 as MNHEY and CDR2 as SMNVEV (reference sequence). Written as DNA, the CDR3 is TGTGCCAGCAGTTTCCTACAAATGTCACGGGGGAACACTGAAGCTTTCTTT. Its translation is CASSFLQMSRGNTEAFF.

This clone was observed a handful of times. V and J are TRBV28 and TRBJ1-5; maybe TRBD1 (5 bases). V gave up 3 bases and J gave up 4 bases, with 10 bases separating them. Per the germline V gene, CDR1 is MDHEN and CDR2 is SYDVKM. The CDR3 is 14 amino acids. The CDR3 reads CASSFPGGNQPQHF. The CDR3, as DNA: TGTGCCAGCAGTTTCCCTGGGGGGAATCAGCCCCAGCATTTT. Using reference TRBV28 and TRBJ1-5 for the parts outside the CDR3, the full variable domain is DVKVTQSSRYLVKRTGEKVFLECVQDMDHENMFWYRQDPGLGLRLIYFSYDVKMKEKGDIPEGYSVSREKKERFSLILESASTNQTSMYLCASSFPGGNQPQHFGDGTRLSIL.

The CDR3 nucleotides are TGTGCCAGCAGCTTCAGAGGGTGGAATGGCTACACCTTC. Translation gives CASSFRGWNGYTF. The J gene is TRBJ1-2, the V gene TRBV7-2, with unresolved D. V was shortened by 3 bases and J by 6 bases, with 11 bases between the two germline ends. CDR1 SGHTA and CDR2 FQGNSA come from the germline V gene. CDR3 length: 13 residues.

The V gene is TRBV27, the J gene TRBJ2-7; no definite D call. Trimming stripped 5 bases from V and 4 bases from J, with 18 bases between. The CDR3 length is 15 residues. CDR1 and CDR2 from the germline V gene are MNHEY and SMNVEV (reference sequence). CDR3 protein: CASSPPASANYEQYF. CDR3 coding DNA: TGTGCCAGCAGTCCCCCCGCCTCAGCGAATTACGAGCAGTACTTC.

In this sample, this clone turned up once. The chain carries TRBV5-1 and TRBJ1-2; D perhaps matches TRBD1 (5 bases). CDR1 and CDR2 from the germline V gene are SGHRS and YFSETQ. The CDR3 sequence is 13 residues long. V shed 2 bases and J shed 8 bases, with 13 bases lying between them. The CDR3 sequence is CASSLQELSGYTF. The CDR3 DNA reads as TGCGCCAGCAGCTTACAGGAGCTAAGCGGCTACACCTTC.